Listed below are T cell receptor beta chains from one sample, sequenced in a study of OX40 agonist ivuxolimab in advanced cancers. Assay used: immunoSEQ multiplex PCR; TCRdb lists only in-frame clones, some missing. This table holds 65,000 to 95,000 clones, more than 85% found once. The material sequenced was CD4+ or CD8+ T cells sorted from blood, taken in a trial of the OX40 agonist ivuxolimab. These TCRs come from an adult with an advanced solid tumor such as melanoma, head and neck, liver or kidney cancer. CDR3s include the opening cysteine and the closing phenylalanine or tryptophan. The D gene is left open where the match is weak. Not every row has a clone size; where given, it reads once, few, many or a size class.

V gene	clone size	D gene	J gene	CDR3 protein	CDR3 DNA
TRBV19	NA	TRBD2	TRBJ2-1	CASSPGLAGPYNEQFF	TGTGCCAGTTCCCCGGGACTAGCGGGACCCTACAATGAGCAGTTCTTC
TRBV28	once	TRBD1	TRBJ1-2	CASITGGAHYGYTF	TGTGCCAGCATCACAGGGGGCGCACACTATGGCTACACCTTC
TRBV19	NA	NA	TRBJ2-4	CASSIKGTGQYF	TGTGCCAGTAGTATCAAGGGTACAGGGCAGTACTTC
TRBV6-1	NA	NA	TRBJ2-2	CASSDLGFGELFF	TGTGCCAGCAGTGATCTGGGGTTCGGGGAGCTGTTTTTT
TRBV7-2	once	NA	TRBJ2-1	CASSRGDEQFF	TGTGCCAGCAGCCGAGGGGATGAGCAGTTCTTC
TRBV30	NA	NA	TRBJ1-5	CAWSGGGRQPQHF	TGTGCCTGGAGCGGGGGGGGACGGCAGCCCCAGCATTTT
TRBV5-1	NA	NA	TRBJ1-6	CASAIEGGSPLHF	TGCGCCTCAGCAATTGAGGGCGGTTCACCCCTCCACTTT
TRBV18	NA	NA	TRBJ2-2	CASSIDAANTGELFF	TGTGCCAGCTCTATAGACGCCGCGAACACCGGGGAGCTGTTTTTT
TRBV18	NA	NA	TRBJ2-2	CASSQDPNTGELFF	TGTGCCAGCTCACAAGACCCCAACACCGGGGAGCTGTTTTTT
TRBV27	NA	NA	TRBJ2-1	CASSSLTPKANEQFF	TGTGCCAGCAGTTCCCTGACCCCAAAGGCGAATGAGCAGTTCTTC
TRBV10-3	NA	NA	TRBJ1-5	CAISEFPGSNQPQHF	TGTGCCATCAGTGAGTTCCCAGGGAGTAATCAGCCCCAGCATTTT
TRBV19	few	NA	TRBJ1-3	CASSIGGRGFSGNTIYF	TGTGCCAGTAGTATTGGGGGCCGGGGCTTCTCCGGAAACACCATATATTTT
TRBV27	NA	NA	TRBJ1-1	CASSFHTGNTEAFF	TGTGCCAGCAGTTTCCATACAGGGAACACTGAAGCTTTCTTT
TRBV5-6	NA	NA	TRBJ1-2	CASSYSSAYGYTF	TGTGCCAGCAGTTACTCGTCTGCCTATGGCTACACCTTC
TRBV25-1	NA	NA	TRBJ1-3	CASSDFGNTIYF	TGTGCCAGCAGCGACTTTGGAAACACCATATATTTT
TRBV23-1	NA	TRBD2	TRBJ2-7	CASSQSGGTSGTSGGPF	TGCGCCAGCAGTCAATCGGGGGGGACTAGCGGGACATCAGGCGGTCCCTTC
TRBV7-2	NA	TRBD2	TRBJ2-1	CASSLGGTSVNEQFF	TGTGCCAGCAGCTTAGGGGGGACTAGCGTCAATGAGCAGTTCTTC
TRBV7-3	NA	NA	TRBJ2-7	CASSRGHTYEQYF	TGTGCCAGCAGCCGCGGACACACCTACGAGCAGTACTTC
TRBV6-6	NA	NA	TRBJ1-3	CASSYSVRTGNTIYF	TGTGCCAGCAGTTACTCGGTCCGGACTGGAAACACCATATATTTT
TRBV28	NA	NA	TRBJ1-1	CASSFLRRNTEAFF	TGTGCCAGCAGTTTCCTTCGAAGGAACACTGAAGCTTTCTTT
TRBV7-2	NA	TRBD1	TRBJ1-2	CASSVDRNYGYTF	TGTGCCAGCAGCGTGGACAGGAACTATGGCTACACCTTC
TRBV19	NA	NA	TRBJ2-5	CASSIMGPQSGETQYF	TGTGCCAGTAGTATAATGGGGCCTCAATCAGGAGAGACCCAGTACTTC
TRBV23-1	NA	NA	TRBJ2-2	CASSPLLTGELFF	TGCGCCAGCAGCCCACTCCTCACCGGGGAGCTGTTTTTT
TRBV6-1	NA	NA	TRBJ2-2	CASTVNAGSGELFF	TGTGCCAGCACGGTCAACGCAGGGTCCGGGGAGCTGTTTTTT
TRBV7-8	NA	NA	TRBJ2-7	CASSGSYEQYF	TGTGCCAGCAGCGGATCCTACGAGCAGTACTTC
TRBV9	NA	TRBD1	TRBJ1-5	CASSPGQANQPQHF	TGTGCCAGCAGCCCGGGACAGGCCAATCAGCCCCAGCATTTT
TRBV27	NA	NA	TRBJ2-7	CASSLGGSSYEQYF	TGTGCCAGCAGTTTAGGGGGGTCCTCCTACGAGCAGTACTTC
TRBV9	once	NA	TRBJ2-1	CASSVSAGLVYEQFF	TGTGCCAGCAGCGTATCTGCAGGGCTAGTCTATGAGCAGTTCTTC
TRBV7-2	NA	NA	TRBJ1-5	CASSLNFVRERNQPQHF	TGTGCCAGCAGCTTAAATTTTGTGAGGGAGCGAAATCAGCCCCAGCATTTT
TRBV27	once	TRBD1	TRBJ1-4	CASSPDRVNEKLFF	TGTGCCAGCAGTCCCGACAGGGTGAATGAAAAACTGTTTTTT
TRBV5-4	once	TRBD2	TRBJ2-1	CASSRGTSGSHNEQFF	TGTGCCAGCAGCCGCGGGACTAGCGGGAGTCACAATGAGCAGTTCTTC
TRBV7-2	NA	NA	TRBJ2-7	CASSPVGAYEQYF	TGTGCCAGCAGCCCAGTGGGGGCCTACGAGCAGTACTTC
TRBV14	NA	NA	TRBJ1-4	CASSTYSRTNEKLFF	TGTGCCAGCAGCACGTACAGCCGAACTAATGAAAAACTGTTTTTT
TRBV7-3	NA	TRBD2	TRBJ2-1	CASSSPQEFSGSPEYNEQFF	TGTGCCAGCAGCTCACCCCAAGAGTTTAGCGGGAGTCCCGAGTACAATGAGCAGTTCTTC
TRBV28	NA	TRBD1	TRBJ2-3	CASSSPGQLTDTQYF	TGTGCCAGCAGTTCTCCGGGACAGCTCACAGATACGCAGTATTTT
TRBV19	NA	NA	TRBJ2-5	CASSPGLIQETQYF	TGTGCCAGTAGCCCAGGACTGATACAAGAGACCCAGTACTTC
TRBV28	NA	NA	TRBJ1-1	CASSLGDRKNTEAFF	TGTGCCAGCAGTTTAGGCGACAGAAAGAACACTGAAGCTTTCTTT
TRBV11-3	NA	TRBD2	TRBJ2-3	CASSLGLGLAGPDTQYF	TGTGCCAGCAGCCTAGGCCTTGGACTAGCGGGTCCAGATACGCAGTATTTT
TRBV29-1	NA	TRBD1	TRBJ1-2	CSVVLQGGRGYTF	TGCAGCGTTGTCCTTCAGGGGGGAAGGGGCTACACCTTC
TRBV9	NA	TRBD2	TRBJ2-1	CASSVKEGLAANNEQFF	TGTGCCAGCAGCGTAAAAGAGGGACTAGCGGCCAACAATGAGCAGTTCTTC
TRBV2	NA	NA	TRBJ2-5	CATMREVGETQYF	TGTGCCACAATGAGGGAGGTTGGAGAGACCCAGTACTTC
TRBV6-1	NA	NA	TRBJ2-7	CASTLVGTTTYEQYF	TGTGCCAGCACCTTAGTAGGGACAACGACCTACGAGCAGTACTTC
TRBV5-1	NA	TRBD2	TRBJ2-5	CASSLNPSGNGGTQYF	TGCGCCAGCAGCTTGAATCCTAGCGGGAACGGCGGGACCCAGTACTTC
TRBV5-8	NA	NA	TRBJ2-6	CASSSGLMLGANVLTF	TGTGCCAGCAGCTCGGGACTTATGCTTGGGGCCAACGTCCTGACTTTC
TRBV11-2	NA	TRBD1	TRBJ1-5	CASSHRPGQGAAQHF	TGTGCCAGCAGCCATCGACCGGGACAGGGGGCGGCCCAGCATTTT
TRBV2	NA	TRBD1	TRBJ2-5	CASSEESRGLETQYF	TGTGCCAGCAGTGAAGAAAGCAGGGGGCTAGAGACCCAGTACTTC